These 2 T cell receptor beta chains share one sample of origin, sequenced in a study of OX40 agonist ivuxolimab in advanced cancers. Some clones are missing from TCRdb's copy, which holds only in-frame ones; the method was immunoSEQ multiplex PCR. Seen here are more than 80,000 clones, 94% observed once, and the top ten hold about 2.6%. Material: CD4+ or CD8+ T cells sorted from blood, obtained in a trial of the OX40 agonist ivuxolimab. Receptor source: an adult with an advanced solid tumor such as melanoma, head and neck, liver or kidney cancer.

This sequence joins TRBV6-5 and TRBJ2-2; D uncertain. Looked up from germline, CDR1 is MNHEY and CDR2 is SVGAGI. The CDR3 length is 15 residues. V lost 0 bases and J 8 bases, leaving 13 bases between the germline ends. The CDR3 reads CASSYSVMLLGELFF. CDR3 sequence (DNA): TGTGCCAGCAGTTACTCTGTTATGTTACTAGGGGAGCTGTTTTTT.

This clone has only one observation. In the same sample, other DNA sequences code for this CDR3. The chain uses TRBV5-1 and TRBJ1-1; no clear D gene. V lost 1 base to trimming and J lost 3 bases, with 16 bases between them. This CDR3 spans 16 amino acids. Per germline, CDR1 SGHRS and CDR2 YFSETQ. DNA for the CDR3: TGCGCCAGCAGCTTGTCGACGGACCAAGCGCACACTGAAGCTTTCTTT. It specifies CASSLSTDQAHTEAFF. The variable domain in full, with the rest retrieved from reference TRBV5-1 and TRBJ1-1, is KAGVTQTPRYLIKTRGQQVTLSCSPISGHRSVSWYQQTPGQGLQFLFEYFSETQRNKGNFPGRFSGRQFSNSRSEMNVSTLELGDSALYLCASSLSTDQAHTEAFFGQGTRLTVV.